This TCR beta chain was captured in a study of OX40 agonist ivuxolimab in advanced cancers. Study in general: Clinicians treated patients with ivuxolimab, an agonistic anti-OX40 (CD134) antibody. At about 81% male, the cohort had a mean age of 60 years, ranging from roughly 20 to 90. Three partial responders included one hepatocellular carcinoma patient and two cutaneous melanoma patients.

Only in-frame clones appear in the TCRdb table, and some are missing; sequencing was by immunoSEQ multiplex PCR. The sample includes fewer than 7,500 clones, roughly nine tenths of them seen just once. The CDR3 is 14 amino acids. Trimming stripped 0 bases from V and 4 bases from J, with 9 bases between. Germline V gene sequence: CDR1 SEHNR, CDR2 FQNEAQ (reference sequence). The V and J genes are TRBV7-9 and TRBJ1-2; D is unresolved. This specimen consisted of CD4+ or CD8+ T cells sorted from blood, obtained in a trial of the OX40 agonist ivuxolimab. The clonotype originates from an adult with an advanced solid tumor such as melanoma, head and neck, liver or kidney cancer. The CDR3 DNA follows: TGTGCCAGCAGCTTAGCGTCGGTTTCCTATGGCTACACCTTC. Amino acids: CASSLASVSYGYTF.